The rows below give T cell receptor beta chains drawn from one sample of a study of blood T cells in healthy people across ages. A single record per CDR3 protein comes from TCRdb applying MiXCR to the 5' RACE reads. The sample contains fewer than 1,200,000 distinct CDR3 sequences, under 30% of which appear only once. The sample was also reused in another study, on T cells of mothers and their children.

The sequencing sample was made of blood. The source is a girl aged 2 to 9 in good health. The conserved cysteine and the conserved F or W are not part of the CDR3 here. The order of the fields is V gene, J gene, CDR3 protein.

v_call: TRBV7-8; j_call: .; cdr3_aa: ASSEEAIGYEQY
v_call: TRBV12-3/TRBV12-4; j_call: TRBJ1-4; cdr3_aa: ASSLQGFLDIGELF
v_call: TRBV2; j_call: TRBJ2-3; cdr3_aa: ASSEGFAGERTQY
v_call: TRBV4-1; j_call: .; cdr3_aa: ASSPRDNYFEQY
v_call: TRBV6-4; j_call: TRBJ2-1; cdr3_aa: ASSEQAGVTYNEQF
v_call: TRBV29-1; j_call: TRBJ2-7; cdr3_aa: SVVRGRAYEQY
v_call: TRBV29-1; j_call: TRBJ1-4; cdr3_aa: SGGGTNGKLF
v_call: TRBV5-6; j_call: TRBJ1-6; cdr3_aa: ASSFRPGATPLH
v_call: TRBV20-1; j_call: TRBJ1-4; cdr3_aa: SARDILRNEKLF
v_call: TRBV7-9; j_call: TRBJ2-5; cdr3_aa: ASSLASGGQETQY
v_call: TRBV7-2; j_call: TRBJ2-5; cdr3_aa: ASSYGGGETQY
v_call: TRBV11-2; j_call: .; cdr3_aa: ASSSTGTGPYEQY
v_call: TRBV9; j_call: .; cdr3_aa: ASSAGVGLNYEQY
v_call: TRBV19; j_call: TRBJ1-1; cdr3_aa: ASSIGTGAF
v_call: TRBV5-1; j_call: TRBJ2-7; cdr3_aa: ASRQAGQSYEQY